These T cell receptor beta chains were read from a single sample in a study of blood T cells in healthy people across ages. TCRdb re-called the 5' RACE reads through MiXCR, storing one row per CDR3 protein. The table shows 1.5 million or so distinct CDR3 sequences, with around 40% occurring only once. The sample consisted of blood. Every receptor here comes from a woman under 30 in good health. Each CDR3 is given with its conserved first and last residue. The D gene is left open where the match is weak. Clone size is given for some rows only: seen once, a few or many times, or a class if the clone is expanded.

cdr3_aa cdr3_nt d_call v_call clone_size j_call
CASSYRRMGDTQYF TGTGCCAGCAGTTACCGCAGGATGGGTGATACACAGTATTTT NA TRBV6-2/TRBV6-3 NA TRBJ2-3
CANSDRDYGYTF TGTGCCAACAGCGACAGGGACTATGGCTACACCTTC TRBD1 TRBV10-3 NA TRBJ1-2
CAIGGREQETQYF TGTGCCATCGGTGGCAGAGAACAAGAGACCCAGTACTTC NA TRBV10-3 once TRBJ2-5
CASSNPTGTGELFF TGTGCCAGCAGCAACCCTACAGGGACCGGGGAGCTGTTTTTT NA TRBV21-1 NA TRBJ2-2
CASSQKSPTLTNNEQFF TGCGCCAGCAGCCAAAAGAGTCCGACCCTAACTAACAATGAGCAGTTCTTC NA TRBV4-1 few TRBJ2-1
CASSPIGQSTDTQYF TGTGCCAGCAGCCCTATCGGACAGTCCACAGATACGCAGTATTTT NA TRBV7-9 NA TRBJ2-3
CASLPGSHTNTEAFF TGTGCCAGTCTCCCCGGATCCCATACCAACACTGAAGCTTTCTTT NA TRBV7-2 NA TRBJ1-1
CSARDQLGRTDTQYF TGCAGTGCTAGAGACCAACTAGGGAGAACAGATACGCAGTATTTT NA TRBV20-1 few TRBJ2-3
CSASRQADFYGYTF TGCAGTGCTAGTAGACAGGCGGATTTCTATGGCTACACCTTC NA TRBV20-1 NA TRBJ1-2
CSARGIYTYEQYF TGCAGTGCCAGGGGCATCTATACCTACGAGCAGTACTTC NA TRBV20-1 NA TRBJ2-7
CASSLPLGQVATEAFF TGTGCCAGCAGTCTCCCGTTGGGACAGGTTGCAACTGAAGCTTTCTTT TRBD1 TRBV28 NA TRBJ1-1
CASSPSPFRGGANEQFF TGTGCCAGCAGCCCATCCCCCTTCCGCGGGGGAGCCAATGAGCAGTTCTTC TRBD2 TRBV7-2 few TRBJ2-1
CASSYELAGTQETQYF TGTGCCAGCAGTTACGAACTAGCGGGCACCCAAGAGACCCAGTACTTC TRBD2 TRBV6-6 few TRBJ2-5
CATSRDFRQPYNVLTF TGTGCCACCAGCAGAGATTTTCGTCAACCTTACAACGTCCTGACTTTC NA TRBV15 few TRBJ2-6
CASSARLAGGDTQYF TGTGCCAGCAGCGCAAGACTAGCGGGAGGAGATACGCAGTATTTT TRBD2 TRBV9 few TRBJ2-3
CASSHSGTGVYEQYF TGCGCCAGCAGCCATTCCGGGACAGGAGTCTACGAGCAGTACTTC TRBD1 TRBV4-3 few TRBJ2-7
CASSPKGDSNTGELFF TGTGCCAGCAGCCCGAAAGGGGACTCAAACACCGGGGAGCTGTTTTTT NA TRBV7-9 NA TRBJ2-2
CSAAGLAVINEQFF TGCAGCGCCGCGGGACTAGCGGTGATCAATGAGCAGTTCTTC TRBD2 TRBV29-1 NA TRBJ2-1
CSASWGGSHNEQFF TGCAGCGCATCCTGGGGGGGGTCACACAATGAGCAGTTCTTC TRBD2 TRBV29-1 NA TRBJ2-1
CAGSSARRNEQFF TGCGCCGGCAGCTCGGCTAGGCGTAATGAGCAGTTCTTC NA TRBV5-1 NA TRBJ2-1
CASRLRGVSYEQYF TGTGCCAGCAGGTTGCGGGGGGTCTCCTACGAGCAGTACTTC TRBD2 TRBV2 few TRBJ2-7
CASSQVGHPNTEAFF TGTGCCAGCAGCCAAGTCGGACACCCGAACACTGAAGCTTTCTTT NA TRBV14 NA TRBJ1-1
CSARDSGAINYGYTF TGCAGTGCTAGAGATTCAGGGGCCATTAACTATGGCTACACCTTC NA TRBV20-1 NA TRBJ1-2
CASSLGGTSNEQYF TGTGCCAGCAGTTTGGGCGGGACTAGTAATGAGCAGTACTTC TRBD2 TRBV28 NA TRBJ2-7
CASSLADRAYGYTF TGCGCCAGCAGCTTGGCGGACAGGGCCTATGGCTACACCTTC TRBD1 TRBV5-1 NA TRBJ1-2
CASSQATVGGELFF TGTGCCAGCAGCCAAGCCACCGTTGGCGGGGAGCTGTTTTTT NA TRBV14 few TRBJ2-2
CATSDSLASDTQYF TGTGCCACCAGTGATTCACTAGCTTCGGATACGCAGTATTTT NA TRBV24-1 NA TRBJ2-3
CTSRTGHLNTEAFF TGTACCAGCAGGACGGGACACTTGAACACTGAAGCTTTCTTT NA TRBV12-3/TRBV12-4 NA TRBJ1-1
CASRRQASNYGYTF TGCGCCAGCAGGCGACAGGCTTCTAACTATGGCTACACCTTC NA TRBV10-2 few TRBJ1-2
CASTPTGRGFTDTQYF TGTGCCAGCACCCCCACAGGGCGGGGATTCACAGATACGCAGTATTTT NA TRBV6-2/TRBV6-3 NA TRBJ2-3